The clone carrying this TCR beta chain was seen only a few times. Its antigen remains unknown. This entry is derived from a study of blood T cells in healthy people across ages. Whole-study context: Template switching recovered approximately one barcoded beta molecule for every two T cells.

The germline V and J ends were trimmed by 6 bases and 10 bases, with 13 bases remaining between them. Germline values: CDR1 KGHSH, CDR2 LQKENI. This CDR3 comprises 12 residues. Alongside a J-beta primer mix, a sample-barcoded 5' primer served in a second PCR lasting roughly 6 to 11 cycles. Each cDNA molecule, via a template-switch adaptor with 12 random nucleotides, was tagged. Each CDR3 protein is one row after TCRdb ran MiXCR on the 5' RACE reads. The sample comprises around 1.5 million distinct CDR3 sequences, roughly 32% of which are singletons, and 11% rests with the top ten. Study results and limitations: Long-lived donors carried more naive CD4+ cells and greater diversity than aged donors. Donor CMV infection status was unknown, possibly confounding age-related changes in expanded clonotypes.

This chain uses TRBV18 with TRBJ2-1; unclear D gene. This clonotype was obtained from a woman in her 30s in good health. What was sequenced was blood. The CDR3 DNA follows: TGTGCCAGCTCTGACCCTATGTCGGAGCAGTTCTTC. Protein product: CASSDPMSEQFF.